This entry lists 32 T cell receptor beta chains sequenced from one sample in a study of blood T cell repertoires in COVID-19 (dated by TCRdb to the early 2020s). The library was made by the immunoSEQ multiplex PCR assay. TCRdb re-hosts the immuneACCESS table, in-frame sequences only. Its copies lack some clones; in the studies checked, an unresolved V gene accounts for under half of them, and the cause for the rest is not known. For this sample the table gives 85,000 to 100,000 clones, of which 84% were detected only once. The ten largest clonotypes hold approximately 15% of the sample. The sequenced material came from peripheral blood. These receptors were taken from a woman aged 55-69 years with acute or convalescent COVID-19.

The rearrangement joins TRBV30 to TRBJ1-2; no clear D. The CDR3 runs to 15 residues. The V gene lost 0 bases and the J gene lost 4 bases, with 15 bases spanning the gap. Germline CDR1 GTSNPN, CDR2 SVGIG (reference sequence). The CDR3 spells CAWSVSPVLPYGYTF. The DNA of the CDR3 is TGTGCCTGGAGTGTCTCACCAGTTCTCCCCTATGGCTACACCTTC. Using reference TRBV30 and TRBJ1-2 for the parts outside the CDR3, the full variable domain is SQTIHQWPATLVQPVGSPLSLECTVEGTSNPNLYWYRQAAGRGLQLLFYSVGIGQISSEVPQNLSASRPQDRQFILSSKKLLLSDSGFYLCAWSVSPVLPYGYTFGSGTRLTVV.

This sequence joins TRBV3-1 (or the pseudogene TRBV3-2) and TRBJ1-1; no definite D call. V was shortened by 1 base and J by 1 base, with 7 bases between the two germline ends. Germline V gives CDR1 LGHDT, CDR2 YNNKEL (reference sequence). This CDR3 is 14 amino acids long. The CDR3 nucleotides read TGTGCCAGCAGCCAAGGACACGCGAACACTGAAGCTTTCTTT. As protein: CASSQGHANTEAFF.

This clone was counted between two and nine times. V is TRBV15 and J is TRBJ1-5; D remains unclear. CDR1 is LNHNV and CDR2 is YYDKDF in the germline V gene (reference sequence). The germline V and J ends were trimmed by 0 bases and 6 bases, with 9 bases remaining between them. The CDR3 contains 14 residues. The CDR3 DNA follows: TGTGCCACCAGCAGAGAGATAGGAGGTCAGCCCCAGCATTTT. Its protein product is CATSREIGGQPQHF.

This clone was counted a few times. V usage is TRBV2 and J usage is TRBJ1-5, with D possibly TRBD1 on 6 matching bases. The V gene lost 3 bases and the J gene lost 1 base, with 22 bases spanning the gap. CDR3 length: 19 amino acids. The germline V gene has CDR1 SNHLY and CDR2 FYNNEI. DNA for the CDR3: TGTGCCAGCAGTGATGTTGGTTTAGGTCAGGGGTTCAGCAATCAGCCCCAGCATTTT. Translation gives CASSDVGLGQGFSNQPQHF.

The rearrangement links TRBV18 to TRBJ1-3, with TRBD1 as a possible D gene (6 bases). The CDR3 is 16 residues long. Trimming took 2 bases from V and 0 from J, leaving 11 bases between them. CDR1 and CDR2 (germline): KGHSH, LQKENI. The CDR3 spells CASSPRTANSGNTIYF. The CDR3 DNA is TGTGCCAGCTCACCAAGGACAGCGAACTCTGGAAACACCATATATTTT.

This chain links TRBV6-5 with TRBJ2-1, with D possibly being TRBD2 (6 bases). CDR1 and CDR2 (germline): MNHEY, SVGAGI. The CDR3 totals 15 residues. The V gene lost 2 bases and the J gene lost 0 bases, with 8 bases spanning the gap. CDR3 nucleotides: TGTGCCAGCAGTTACGGAGGGTTCTCCTACAATGAGCAGTTCTTC. It is translated as CASSYGGFSYNEQFF.

This clone was seen only once. The chain joins TRBV6-5 to TRBJ2-3; D might be TRBD1 (5 bases). The germline V and J ends were trimmed by 6 bases and 4 bases, with 5 bases remaining between them. This CDR3 comprises 11 residues. In germline, CDR1 is MNHEY, CDR2 SVGAGI. This CDR3 reads CASRGADTQYF. Written as DNA, the CDR3 is TGTGCCAGCAGAGGGGCAGATACGCAGTATTTT.

V usage is TRBV6-1 and J usage is TRBJ2-2, with 11 bases identical to TRBD2. In germline, CDR1 is MNHNS, CDR2 SASEGT. This CDR3 is 17 amino acids long. J gave up 1 base and V 3 bases, and 4 bases lay outside the gene matches. The CDR3 DNA follows: TGTGCCAGCAGTGACCCTAGCGGGGGGATGAACACCGGGGAGCTGTTTTTT. Translating gives CASSDPSGGMNTGELFF.

The chain couples TRBV4-1 to TRBJ1-4; 9 nucleotides agree with TRBD1. The J segment lost 10 bases and the V segment lost 0 bases, leaving 9 bases of the junction unmatched. This CDR3 has 16 residues. The germline gives CDR1 MGHRA, CDR2 YSYEKL. CDR3 residues: CASSQEGRTGVRKLFF. CDR3 nucleotide sequence: TGCGCCAGCAGCCAAGAGGGGCGGACAGGGGTGCGAAAACTGTTTTTT.

This rearrangement joins TRBV6-2 or TRBV6-3 to TRBJ2-7; 9 positions match TRBD2. There are 13 residues in the CDR3. V shed 2 bases and J 7 bases; nucleotides not matched to a gene: 3. Germline V gives CDR1 MNHEY, CDR2 SVGEGT. The CDR3, as DNA: TGTGCCAGCAGTTACCAAACTAGCGGGGAGCAGTACTTC. This sequence encodes CASSYQTSGEQYF.

V is TRBV2 and J is TRBJ2-1; TRBD1 aligns across 9 bases. This CDR3 is built from 14 residues. CDR1 is SNHLY and CDR2 is FYNNEI in the germline V gene. Trimming cost V 8 bases and J 1 base; bases outside gene matches: 3. This CDR3 is CASGDRVSYNEQFF. The CDR3, as DNA: TGTGCCAGCGGGGACAGGGTGTCCTACAATGAGCAGTTCTTC.

V gene TRBV4-2 combines with J gene TRBJ2-1; the match to TRBD2 covers 7 bases. The trim removed 2 bases at V and 4 bases at J, leaving 5 bases unmatched. Per the germline V gene, CDR1 is LGHNA and CDR2 is YNFKEQ. The CDR3 is made up of 15 amino acids. This chain's CDR3 is CASSQLAEKYNEQFF. The CDR3 DNA reads as TGTGCCAGCAGCCAACTAGCGGAGAAATACAATGAGCAGTTCTTC.

The CDR3 loop reads CASSLMMGPVGYTF. The DNA of the CDR3 is TGTGCCAGCAGCTTGATGATGGGCCCGGTTGGCTACACCTTC. This chain uses TRBV5-6 with TRBJ1-2, with D hard to call. Trimming cost V 1 base and J 7 bases, with 14 bases left between them. Germline V gene data show CDR1 as SGHDT and CDR2 as YYEEEE. This CDR3 is built from 14 residues.

This clone was seen a handful of times. The rearrangement links TRBV10-3 to TRBJ2-7; 7 bases agree with TRBD1. The length of the CDR3 is 15 residues. J lost 2 bases, V lost 6 bases, and 10 bases had no gene match. Germline V gene lookup returns CDR1 ENHRY and CDR2 SYGVKD. The CDR3 sequence: CAIRPTGVTTYEQYF. CDR3 DNA sequence: TGTGCCATCAGGCCCACAGGGGTCACCACCTACGAGCAGTACTTC.

The V and J genes are TRBV7-6 and TRBJ1-5; TRBD1 might be the D (6 bases). CDR1 SGHVS and CDR2 FNYEAQ come from the germline V gene. The germline V and J ends were trimmed by 5 bases and 6 bases, with 17 bases remaining between them. The CDR3 runs 15 residues. As DNA, the CDR3 is TGTGCCAGCAGCCCCCAGGGGTTCGGAGGTCAGCCCCAGCATTTT. Protein sequence: CASSPQGFGGQPQHF. The full variable domain, its missing parts supplied by reference TRBV7-6 and TRBJ1-5, is GAGVSQSPRYKVTKRGQDVALRCDPISGHVSLYWYRQALGQGPEFLTYFNYEAQQDKSGLPNDRFSAERPEGSISTLTIQRTEQRDSAMYRCASSPQGFGGQPQHFGDGTRLSIL.

The chain couples TRBV7-9 to TRBJ1-1; D remains ambiguous. Germline CDR1 and CDR2: SEHNR and FQNEAQ (reference sequence). This CDR3 is built from 13 residues. The V and J ends lost 0 bases and 6 bases respectively, with 8 bases between them. The DNA of the CDR3 is TGTGCCAGCAGCTTAGCGCTAGCGGCTGAAGCTTTCTTT. Encoded protein: CASSLALAAEAFF. The whole variable domain, filled in from reference TRBV7-9 and TRBJ1-1, reads DTGVSQNPRHKITKRGQNVTFRCDPISEHNRLYWYRQTLGQGPEFLTYFQNEAQLEKSRLLSDRFSAERPKGSFSTLEIQRTEQGDSAMYLCASSLALAAEAFFGQGTRLTVV.

The genes are TRBV11-3 and TRBJ2-3, with 12 positions matching TRBD2. Germline values: CDR1 SGHNT, CDR2 YENEEA. This CDR3 is built from 16 residues. V lost 4 bases to trimming and J lost 6 bases; unmatched junction nucleotides: 8. CDR3 residues: CASSSGLAGIMDTQYF. The CDR3 nucleotides are TGTGCCAGCAGCTCCGGACTAGCGGGAATAATGGATACGCAGTATTTT.

This clone was found a few times. This chain links TRBV7-2 with TRBJ2-1; 10 nucleotides align to TRBD2. Trimming cost V 2 bases and J 6 bases; bases outside gene matches: 7. The CDR3 loop spans 16 amino acids. The germline gives CDR1 SGHTA, CDR2 FQGNSA. CDR3 in amino acids: CASSLSSSGGANEQFF. CDR3 bases: TGTGCCAGCAGCTTAAGTAGCAGCGGGGGGGCCAATGAGCAGTTCTTC.

V gene TRBV5-6 combines with J gene TRBJ2-3; TRBD2 is a possible D gene (5 bases). V shed 1 base and J shed 0 bases, with 9 bases lying between them. Germline CDR1 reads SGHDT; CDR2 reads YYEEEE. The CDR3 runs 15 residues. The CDR3 sequence is CASSLRGLSTDTQYF. The CDR3 region has the DNA TGTGCCAGCAGCTTGCGGGGTCTGAGCACAGATACGCAGTATTTT.

The V and J genes are TRBV19 and TRBJ2-7; D is perhaps TRBD2 (6 bases). Germline values: CDR1 LNHDA, CDR2 SQIVND (reference sequence). Between the trimmed V and J ends, which lost 7 bases and 7 bases, there was a span of 20 bases. This CDR3 has 14 residues. The CDR3 nucleotides read TGTGCCAGTACAAGAGGAGGGGAAGGCGCGGAGCAGTACTTC. The encoded protein is CASTRGGEGAEQYF.

This chain joins TRBV10-3 and TRBJ2-2; the D gene is possibly TRBD2 (6 bases). From germline, CDR1 is ENHRY and CDR2 SYGVKD. The ends were cut back, 5 bases at V and 8 bases at J, with 21 bases in the middle. This CDR3 region has 16 residues. In DNA, the CDR3 is TGTGCCATCAGTTCGAGGCAGGAGGGCGTTTTAGGGGAGCTGTTTTTT. Protein: CAISSRQEGVLGELFF.

This CDR3 reads CASSPRDSNTDTQYF. CDR3 DNA: TGTGCCAGCTCACCCCGGGACAGCAACACAGATACGCAGTATTTT. The chain recombines TRBV18 with TRBJ2-3, with 7 bases aligning to TRBD1. V shed 3 bases, J shed 2 bases, and the junction held 5 bases outside the gene matches. There are 15 residues in the CDR3. Germline CDR1 is KGHSH and CDR2 is LQKENI.

The rearrangement uses TRBV20-1 and TRBJ1-1; D perhaps matches TRBD1 (5 bases). This CDR3 is 11 amino acids long. Germline-derived CDR1 and CDR2 are DFQATT and SNEGSKA (reference sequence). V lost 7 bases to trimming and J lost 4 bases, with 10 bases between them. As DNA, the CDR3 is TGCAGTGGGGGGGGTTTCACTGAAGCTTTCTTT. Amino acid sequence: CSGGGFTEAFF.

V usage is TRBV19 and J usage is TRBJ2-7; 8 nucleotides line up with TRBD1. J lost 6 bases, V lost 2 bases, and 6 bases had no gene match. This CDR3 comprises 14 residues. Germline values: CDR1 LNHDA, CDR2 SQIVND (reference sequence). CDR3 coding DNA: TGTGCCAGTAGTATATCCAGGGGGCATAGCGAGCAGTACTTC. It translates to CASSISRGHSEQYF. Based on the CDR3 plus reference TRBV19 and TRBJ2-7, the full variable domain is DGGITQSPKYLFRKEGQNVTLSCEQNLNHDAMYWYRQDPGQGLRLIYYSQIVNDFQKGDIAEGYSVSREKKESFPLTVTSAQKNPTAFYLCASSISRGHSEQYFGPGTRLTVT.

The chain links TRBV4-2 to TRBJ2-3; 13 bases match TRBD2. Germline lookup yields CDR1 LGHNA and CDR2 YNFKEQ. CDR3 length: 18 amino acids. The J segment lost 2 bases and the V segment lost 5 bases, leaving 10 bases of the junction unmatched. This chain's CDR3 is CASSVQAGLAGDTDTQYF. The CDR3 DNA sequence: TGTGCCAGCAGCGTCCAAGCTGGACTAGCGGGGGACACAGATACGCAGTATTTT.

The V call is TRBV28, the J call TRBJ1-1; TRBD1 agrees at 11 bases. V shed 6 bases and J 4 bases; nucleotides not matched to a gene: 7. The CDR3 consists of 15 residues. The germline CDR1 and CDR2 sequences are MDHEN and SYDVKM. CDR3 protein: CASRGTGGTGTEAFF. The CDR3 DNA is TGTGCCAGCAGAGGGACAGGGGGGACGGGCACTGAAGCTTTCTTT.

The genes are TRBV10-2 and TRBJ1-6; 11 bases map to TRBD1. Germline V gene lookup returns CDR1 WSHSY and CDR2 SAAADI. There are 17 residues in the CDR3. The CDR3 nucleotides are TGCGCAGCGACCCTCGGACAGGGGGCTTTTACGAATTCACCCCTCCACTTT. Translated: CAATLGQGAFTNSPLHF.

The rearrangement joins TRBV6-2 or TRBV6-3 to TRBJ1-1; tentatively, D is TRBD1 (5 bases). Germline V gene data show CDR1 as MNHEY and CDR2 as SVGEGT. CDR3 length equals 16 residues. V was pared by 0 bases and J by 2 bases, with 13 bases between. In nucleotides, the CDR3 is TGTGCCAGCAGTTACTCGGGGCAGGCGACAAACACTGAAGCTTTCTTT. Residues: CASSYSGQATNTEAFF.

The CDR3 protein is CASGGQGLAAGYTF. The CDR3 bases are TGTGCCAGCGGGGGACAGGGCCTGGCGGCGGGCTACACCTTC. This chain uses TRBV6-5 with TRBJ1-2, with TRBD1 matching 9 bases. The CDR3 covers 14 residues. Germline CDR1 reads MNHEY; CDR2 reads SVGAGI. Losses at the gene ends were 8 bases for V and 8 bases for J; bases not matched to a gene: 12.

The rearrangement joins TRBV28 to TRBJ2-1; a weak D match, TRBD1 (6 bases). The V gene's germline CDR1 is MDHEN and CDR2 SYDVKM. The V and J ends lost 6 bases and 0 bases respectively, with 12 bases between them. The CDR3 is 15 residues long. For the CDR3, the DNA is TGTGCCAGCAGACAAGGGGGTTCCTCCTACAATGAGCAGTTCTTC. Translating it yields CASRQGGSSYNEQFF.

The chain is built from TRBV9 and TRBJ2-7; TRBD2 aligns across 7 bases. The CDR3 runs to 15 residues. V dropped 3 bases and J dropped 2; count of bases not matched to a gene: 8. The V gene's germline CDR1 is SGDLS and CDR2 YYNGEE. CDR3 bases: TGTGCCAGCAGCGGGGGGATCGGGAGGCCCTACGAGCAGTACTTC. This sequence encodes CASSGGIGRPYEQYF.

The chain joins TRBV2 to TRBJ1-4, with D tentatively TRBD1 (5 bases). V lost 8 bases to trimming and J lost 2 bases, with 9 bases between them. The CDR3 covers 13 residues. Germline V gene lookup returns CDR1 SNHLY and CDR2 FYNNEI. This CDR3 is CASVGVTNEKLFF. CDR3 in DNA: TGTGCCAGCGTAGGGGTGACTAATGAAAAACTGTTTTTT.